The entry below gives a single T cell receptor beta chain sequence along with its context. Its antigen remains unidentified. The junction shows a germline mismatch at one end, possibly a read error. This sample was included in a study of post-analysis software for immune sequencing data. Study information: Recorded disease courses covered relapsing-remitting, secondary progressive and progressive-relapsing multiple sclerosis. Some patients had no subtype annotation. General study results and limits: Samples sharing a preparation batch grouped tightly together when assessed by F measure. Roughly 5 TRBV segments, TRBV5-6, TRBV5-1 and TRBV20-1 among them, were found more frequent in patients than controls.

The CDR3 extends over 19 amino acids. CDR1 and CDR2 (germline): MNHEY, SVGAGI. The TCR beta cDNA libraries contained unique molecular identifiers. One entry per CDR3 protein, called by TCRdb with MiXCR from the PCR reads. Of some 890,000 distinct CDR3 sequences listed, around 50% were seen once; the top ten hold under 6%. This TCR derives from a girl between 5 and 17 years old with multiple sclerosis. Sequencing used blood. The chain carries TRBV6-5 and TRBJ1-4, with TRBD1 matching 7 bases. The CDR3 loop reads CASSYGWRGREGHNEKLFF. CDR3 nucleotide sequence: TGTGCCAGTAGTTACGGATGGAGGGGGCGGGAGGGCCACAATGAAAAACTGTTTTTT.